The 27 T cell receptor beta chains below were found in one sample sequenced in a study of T cells in Graves' hyperthyroidism and ophthalmopathy. It was RNA transcripts that yielded the amplified TCR beta CDR3 regions. First-round RT-PCR of the TCR CDR3 relied on the HTBI primer set. MiXCR, run by TCRdb on the multiplex PCR reads, gives a single entry per CDR3 protein. The sample carries a few hundred thousand distinct CDR3 sequences, just under 25% recorded once. The specimen was blood. The source of these receptors is a man aged 45-65 years with Graves' hyperthyroidism.

This sequence joins TRBV7-3 and TRBJ1-2; D uncertain. V was pared by 5 bases and J by 7 bases, with 14 bases between. In germline, CDR1 is SGHTA, CDR2 FQGTGA. The CDR3 runs to 13 residues. CDR3 protein: CASSKDGMGGYTF. The CDR3 bases are TGTGCCAGCAGCAAGGACGGAATGGGTGGCTACACCTTC.

As to this clonotype: Just one base apart from a much larger clone, this may be a read error. The V gene is TRBV7-3, the J gene TRBJ2-7, with 7 bases aligning to TRBD2. The CDR3 sequence is 16 residues long. J lost 5 bases, V lost 2 bases, and 12 bases had no gene match. CDR1 is SGHTA and CDR2 is FQGTGA in the germline V gene. DNA for the CDR3: TGTGCCAGCAGCTTAGGGGGGGGGGGGACGGGTAACGAGCAGTACTTC. Its translation: CASSLGGGGTGNEQYF.

Only a few counts were recorded for this clonotype. This chain uses TRBV3-1 with TRBJ1-1; D may be TRBD1 (5 bases). V was shortened by 0 bases and J by 11 bases, with 16 bases between the two germline ends. Germline V gene data show CDR1 as LGHDT and CDR2 as YNNKEL (reference sequence). The CDR3 sequence is 14 residues long. This CDR3 is CASSQDNGNAGAFF. The DNA for the CDR3 is TGTGCCAGCAGCCAAGATAACGGGAACGCAGGGGCTTTCTTT.

A few counts support this clonotype. The V call is TRBV5-4, the J call TRBJ1-2, with TRBD1 matching over 7 bases. Per germline, CDR1 SGHNT and CDR2 YYREEE (reference sequence). The CDR3 consists of 13 residues. V was clipped by 1 base and J by 8 bases; unmatched bases: 5. The CDR3 region is CASSLSQGVGYTF. CDR3 nucleotide sequence: TGTGCCAGCAGCTTGAGCCAGGGGGTAGGCTACACCTTC.

The table lists this clonotype with many counts. J is TRBJ1-1 and V is TRBV29-1; possibly TRBD1 for D (5 bases). Trimming removed 0 bases from V and 12 bases from J, with 14 bases in between. Germline-derived CDR1 and CDR2 are SQVTM and ANQGSEA. The CDR3 is 12 amino acids. CDR3 loop: CSVEEIRGRPFF. In DNA, the CDR3 is TGCAGCGTTGAAGAGATTCGGGGCAGGCCTTTCTTT.

This chain uses TRBV5-6 with TRBJ2-1; 9 bases agree with TRBD2. V shed 0 bases, J shed 8 bases, and the junction held 6 bases outside the gene matches. The germline gives CDR1 SGHDT, CDR2 YYEEEE. This CDR3 comprises 15 residues. This CDR3 reads CASSLGLAGLDEQFF. The CDR3 region has the DNA TGTGCCAGCAGCTTGGGGCTAGCGGGACTCGATGAGCAGTTCTTC.

The sample holds a few counts of this clonotype. J is TRBJ1-2 and V is TRBV24-1, with 11 nucleotides matching TRBD1. V lost 5 bases and J lost 3; bases outside the gene matches: 4. This CDR3 is 15 amino acids long. CDR1 is KGHDR, CDR2 SFDVKD, per germline. The CDR3 DNA is TGTGCCACCAGTGTGAGGACAGGGGGCTACTATGGCTACACCTTC. Its protein is CATSVRTGGYYGYTF.

V is TRBV12-3 or TRBV12-4 and J is TRBJ2-7; D is uncertain. V was clipped by 5 bases and J by 4 bases, with 9 bases between them. The CDR3 runs 12 residues. The chain's CDR3 is CASSPSPYEQYF. CDR3 in DNA: TGTGCCAGCAGTCCATCCCCTTACGAGCAGTACTTC.

This clonotype has more than one count but fewer than ten. V usage is TRBV12-5 and J usage is TRBJ2-3, with D perhaps TRBD1 or TRBD2 (5 bases each). The CDR3 is made up of 13 amino acids. The V and J ends lost 6 bases and 5 bases respectively, with 12 bases between them. The germline gives CDR1 LGHNT, CDR2 FRNRAP. CDR3 loop: CASGQDSGDTQYF. The CDR3, as DNA: TGTGCTAGTGGACAAGACAGCGGAGATACGCAGTATTTT.

This clonotype was counted a single time. The gene calls are TRBV7-3 and TRBJ2-1; 9 bases line up with TRBD2. J was trimmed by 8 bases and V by 5 bases; bases with no gene match: 10. CDR3 length: 15 residues. Germline V gene data show CDR1 as SGHTA and CDR2 as FQGTGA. Here the CDR3 DNA reads TGTGCCAGCAGCCAAGGGACTAGCAGTTACCATGAGCAGTTCTTC. This encodes CASSQGTSSYHEQFF.

The chain carries TRBV6-1 and TRBJ1-1; D unclear. The germline V and J ends were trimmed by 11 bases and 0 bases, with 16 bases remaining between them. Germline V CDR1 and CDR2: MNHNS, SASEGT. This CDR3 spans 14 amino acids. The CDR3 DNA sequence: TGTGCCGATCCCGGCAAAGGTTTGAACACTGAAGCTTTCTTT. Its translation is CADPGKGLNTEAFF.

The V and J genes are TRBV3-1 and TRBJ2-5; a possible D gene is TRBD2 (6 bases). The V gene lost 3 bases and the J gene lost 5 bases, with 13 bases spanning the gap. The germline gives CDR1 LGHDT, CDR2 YNNKEL (reference sequence). The CDR3 contains 14 residues. CDR3 DNA sequence: TGTGCCAGCAGCCATACGGGAGTAGGGGAGACCCAGTACTTC. Its translation: CASSHTGVGETQYF.

The rearrangement joins TRBV30 to TRBJ2-3; tentative D call: TRBD2 (6 bases). Trimming left V 0 bases short and J 5 bases short, with 12 bases between. CDR3 length: 14 residues. The germline CDR1 and CDR2 sequences are GTSNPN and SVGIG (reference sequence). CDR3 nucleotide sequence: TGTGCCTGGAGTGTAATTTGGGGGGAAGATACGCAGTATTTT. Its translation: CAWSVIWGEDTQYF. Based on the CDR3 plus reference TRBV30 and TRBJ2-3, the full variable domain is SQTIHQWPATLVQPVGSPLSLECTVEGTSNPNLYWYRQAAGRGLQLLFYSVGIGQISSEVPQNLSASRPQDRQFILSSKKLLLSDSGFYLCAWSVIWGEDTQYFGPGTRLTVL.

The V gene is TRBV6-2 or TRBV6-3, the J gene TRBJ2-7, with D unclear. The CDR3 has 13 amino acids. V lost 6 bases to trimming and J lost 6 bases, with 15 bases between them. Germline CDR1 MNHEY, CDR2 SVGEGT. The CDR3 spells CASSMAPRREQYF. CDR3 in DNA: TGTGCCAGCAGCATGGCCCCTCGTCGCGAGCAGTACTTC.

For this clonotype: A much larger clone differs from this one at a single base, so this may be a read error. The J gene is TRBJ2-7, the V gene TRBV28; no clear D. This CDR3 is built from 16 residues. V was shortened by 2 bases and J by 0 bases, with 14 bases between the two germline ends. Germline values: CDR1 MDHEN, CDR2 SYDVKM. The CDR3 spells CASSLGVLPLSYEQYF. CDR3 nucleotide sequence: TGTGCCAGCAGTTTAGGCGTACTACCCCTCTCCTACGAGCAGTACTTC.

The chain recombines TRBV19 with TRBJ2-3; no clear D gene. This CDR3 region has 12 residues. V shed 5 bases and J shed 10 bases, with 13 bases lying between them. Germline CDR1 reads LNHDA; CDR2 reads SQIVND (reference sequence). CDR3 residues: CASSAHRVAQYF. DNA for the CDR3: TGTGCCAGTAGTGCCCACAGAGTGGCGCAGTATTTT.

This clonotype has just a few counts. This chain connects TRBV28 to TRBJ2-1; perhaps TRBD1 as D (6 bases). CDR3 length: 12 residues. Germline V gene data show CDR1 as MDHEN and CDR2 as SYDVKM. Trimming removed 6 bases at V and 7 bases at J, with 10 bases between. DNA for the CDR3: TGTGCCAGCAGAGATCAGGGGAATGAGCAGTTCTTC. Residues: CASRDQGNEQFF. The variable domain in full, with the rest retrieved from reference TRBV28 and TRBJ2-1, is DVKVTQSSRYLVKRTGEKVFLECVQDMDHENMFWYRQDPGLGLRLIYFSYDVKMKEKGDIPEGYSVSREKKERFSLILESASTNQTSMYLCASRDQGNEQFFGPGTRLTVL.

The chain uses TRBV7-6 and TRBJ2-2; TRBD2 matches at 8 bases. J gave up 5 bases and V 4 bases, and 9 bases lay outside the gene matches. The CDR3 length is 16 residues. Germline lookup yields CDR1 SGHVS and CDR2 FNYEAQ. The CDR3 here is CASSSAGTSKTGELFF. The DNA for the CDR3 is TGTGCCAGCAGCTCCGCCGGGACTAGTAAAACCGGGGAGCTGTTTTTT.

This clonotype was seen only a few times. The V gene is TRBV29-1, the J gene TRBJ2-1; 15 bases match TRBD2. The trim removed 5 bases at V and 10 bases at J, leaving 9 bases unmatched. This CDR3 spans 15 amino acids. Germline CDR1 SQVTM, CDR2 ANQGSEA. The CDR3 loop reads CSVTRTSGRGGEQFF. The CDR3 nucleotides read TGCAGCGTTACACGGACTAGCGGGAGGGGTGGGGAGCAGTTCTTC.

The sample holds many counts of this clonotype. The chain has TRBV27 and TRBJ2-3; 13 positions match TRBD2. Trimming took 5 bases from V and 2 from J; bases not matched to a gene: 4. In germline, CDR1 is MNHEY, CDR2 SMNVEV (reference sequence). The CDR3 totals 16 residues. CDR3 bases: TGTGCCAGCAGTCTCGGGACTAGCGGGATCACAGATACGCAGTATTTT. Translated: CASSLGTSGITDTQYF.

This clonotype was counted many times. V gene TRBV2 combines with J gene TRBJ2-1, with D perhaps matching TRBD1 (5 bases). CDR1 and CDR2 from the germline V gene are SNHLY and FYNNEI. The CDR3 runs to 16 residues. V was shortened by 1 base and J by 4 bases, with 14 bases between the two germline ends. CDR3: CASSEGTTWRYNEQFF. CDR3 in DNA: TGTGCCAGCAGTGAAGGGACAACTTGGAGATACAATGAGCAGTTCTTC.

This clonotype was counted many times. The genes are TRBV27 and TRBJ1-1; maybe TRBD1 (6 bases). CDR3 length: 14 residues. From germline, CDR1 is MNHEY and CDR2 SMNVEV (reference sequence). V lost 1 base, J lost 1 base, and 7 bases lay in between. The CDR3: CASSLLGQNTEAFF. CDR3 in DNA: TGTGCCAGCAGTTTATTGGGACAGAACACTGAAGCTTTCTTT.

The count of this clonotype is one. The chain has TRBV19 and TRBJ2-7; 8 bases map to TRBD2. This CDR3 comprises 14 residues. Germline trimming cut 4 bases from V and 1 base from J; bases unmatched to any gene: 3. Germline lookup yields CDR1 LNHDA and CDR2 SQIVND (reference sequence). In nucleotides, the CDR3 is TGTGCCAGTAGTACGGCTAGCGGGTCCTACGAGCAGTACTTC. It translates to CASSTASGSYEQYF.

At least ten counts were recorded for this clonotype. This rearrangement joins TRBV11-1 to TRBJ2-7; D is unclear. With 4 bases removed from V and 6 bases from J, the gap between germline ends came to 13 bases. Germline V gene lookup returns CDR1 SGHAT and CDR2 FQDESV (reference sequence). The CDR3 contains 13 residues. The CDR3: CASSSNPRLEQYF. CDR3 DNA: TGTGCCAGCAGCTCGAATCCTCGACTCGAGCAGTACTTC.

The table lists this clonotype with a few counts. This chain uses TRBV29-1 with TRBJ2-7; 7 nucleotides align to TRBD2. Germline CDR1 reads SQVTM; CDR2 reads ANQGSEA. The ends lost 4 bases at V and 3 bases at J; junction bases unmatched: 0. This CDR3 is built from 11 residues. In DNA form, the CDR3 reads TGCAGCGTTGCTAGCGGCTACGAGCAGTACTTC. Protein product: CSVASGYEQYF.

The rearrangement links TRBV2 to TRBJ1-2; no clear D. V was cut by 3 bases and J by 1 base, with 9 bases left in between. The CDR3 has 14 amino acids. Germline assignment: CDR1 SNHLY and CDR2 FYNNEI. CDR3 sequence: CASSESRRNYGYTF. The CDR3 DNA sequence: TGTGCCAGCAGTGAGTCCCGTCGTAACTATGGCTACACCTTC.

This clonotype showed up many times. The CDR3 sequence: CASSYSAGVIREQFF. The DNA for the CDR3 is TGTGCCAGCAGTTACTCTGCGGGAGTGATAAGGGAGCAGTTCTTC. This sequence joins TRBV6-2 or TRBV6-3 and TRBJ2-1, with 7 nucleotides matching TRBD2. The V gene end was trimmed by 0 bases and the J gene end by 10 bases; junction bases not matched to a gene: 9. There are 15 residues in the CDR3. In germline, CDR1 is MNHEY, CDR2 SVGEGT.